The T cell receptor (beta chain) described here comes from a study of PD-L1 blockade in urothelial cancer. Study-wide background: Each blood sample yielded a median of about 140,000 T cells.

TCRdb keeps only in-frame clones here, not all; method: immunoSEQ multiplex PCR. Here the sample spans around 100,000 clones, roughly 84% being singletons. J lost 4 bases, V lost 1 base, and 3 bases had no gene match. CDR1 is SGHTA, CDR2 FQGNSA, per germline. The CDR3 spans 15 residues. The time point here: pretreatment peripheral blood. The gene calls are TRBV7-2 and TRBJ2-1, with TRBD1 matching over 8 bases. Sequences were derived from PBMCs, sampled around atezolizumab (anti-PD-L1) treatment. The sequence came from a man in his 60s with urothelial cancer. The CDR3 spells CASSLGQGFYNEQFF. CDR3 nucleotides: TGTGCCAGCAGCTTAGGACAGGGGTTTTACAATGAGCAGTTCTTC.